Included here is one TCR beta chain sequence, with context. This entry is derived from a study of blood T cell repertoires in COVID-19. Only in-frame clones appear in the TCRdb table, and some are missing; sequencing was by immunoSEQ multiplex PCR. The table records about 270,000 clones, 81% of them present only once. The CDR3 totals 17 residues. Germline V gene data show CDR1 as SGHRS and CDR2 as YFSETQ. J lost 6 bases, V lost 0 bases, and 9 bases had no gene match. The clonotype was recovered from a woman aged 60-75 years with active or convalescent COVID-19. V and J are TRBV5-1 and TRBJ2-2; TRBD1 matches 9 bases. The specimen was peripheral blood. The CDR3 sequence is CASSLAVGQGSPGELFF. DNA for the CDR3: TGCGCCAGCAGCTTGGCTGTGGGACAGGGTAGTCCCGGGGAGCTGTTTTTT.